Listed here is a single TCR beta chain. Noted treatment: around 19 received Ad26.COV2.S at low or high dose, single or two shots; several received placebo; per-sample allocation not given. Sampling happened 63 days after the first vaccine or placebo injection. Clones were sequenced by immunoSEQ multiplex PCR, and TCRdb holds only the in-frame ones, with some missing. The sample consists of 200,000 to 300,000 clones, approximately 88% of them appearing once. The sample belongs to a study of Ad26.COV2.S vaccination and SARS-CoV-2 variants. Unmatched junction bases numbered 2, after V lost 5 bases and J lost 4 bases. The CDR3 sequence is 13 residues long. The germline gives CDR1 MGHDK, CDR2 SYGVNS.

The TCR originated in a person between 18 and 65 years old who received the Ad26.COV2.S COVID-19 vaccine or a placebo. This chain joins TRBV25-1 and TRBJ1-1, with 9 bases fitting TRBD1. The sequencing used peripheral blood, collected in a trial of Ad26.COV2.S vaccine versus placebo. As DNA, the CDR3 is TGTGCCAGCAGTTTGACAGGGGGCACTGAAGCTTTCTTT. Its translation: CASSLTGGTEAFF.